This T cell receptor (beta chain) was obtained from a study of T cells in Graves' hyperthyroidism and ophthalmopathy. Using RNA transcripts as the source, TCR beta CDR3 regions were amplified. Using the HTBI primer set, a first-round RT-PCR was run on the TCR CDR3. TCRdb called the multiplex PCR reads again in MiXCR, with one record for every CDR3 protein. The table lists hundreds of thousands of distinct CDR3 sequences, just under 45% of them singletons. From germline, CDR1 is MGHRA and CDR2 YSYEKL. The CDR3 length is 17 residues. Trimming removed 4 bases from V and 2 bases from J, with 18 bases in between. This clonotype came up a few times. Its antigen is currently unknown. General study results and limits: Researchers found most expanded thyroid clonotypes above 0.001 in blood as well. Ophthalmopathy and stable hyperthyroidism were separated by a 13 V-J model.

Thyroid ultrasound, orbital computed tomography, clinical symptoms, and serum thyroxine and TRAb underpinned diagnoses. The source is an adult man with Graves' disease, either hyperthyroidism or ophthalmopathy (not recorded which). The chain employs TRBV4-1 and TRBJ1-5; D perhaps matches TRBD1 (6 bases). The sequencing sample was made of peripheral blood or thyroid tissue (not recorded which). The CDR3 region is CASSPYLRAGGNQPQHF. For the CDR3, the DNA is TGCGCCAGCAGCCCATACCTAAGAGCAGGGGGCAATCAGCCCCAGCATTTT.